What follows is one TCR beta chain and its context. Sequencing was performed with immunoSEQ multiplex PCR; in TCRdb, only in-frame clones are kept and a portion is missing. In the table there are 41,000 or so clones, roughly 83% of which are singletons. Single viable CD3+CD4+CD8-CD45RO+ cells were sorted as the memory CD4+ T cells. This entry belongs to a study of memory CD4+ T cells and cytomegalovirus serostatus. The V gene lost 5 bases and the J gene lost 4 bases, with 8 bases spanning the gap. Germline V gene lookup returns CDR1 SGHAT and CDR2 FQNNGV. This CDR3 comprises 12 residues. This chain links TRBV11-2 with TRBJ1-2; D call uncertain. The sequencing input was memory CD4+ T cells from blood. The receptor's source is an adult in good health and CMV-seronegative. CDR3 DNA sequence: TGTGCCAGCAGCGCCGCTATCTATGGCTACACCTTC. The encoded protein is CASSAAIYGYTF.